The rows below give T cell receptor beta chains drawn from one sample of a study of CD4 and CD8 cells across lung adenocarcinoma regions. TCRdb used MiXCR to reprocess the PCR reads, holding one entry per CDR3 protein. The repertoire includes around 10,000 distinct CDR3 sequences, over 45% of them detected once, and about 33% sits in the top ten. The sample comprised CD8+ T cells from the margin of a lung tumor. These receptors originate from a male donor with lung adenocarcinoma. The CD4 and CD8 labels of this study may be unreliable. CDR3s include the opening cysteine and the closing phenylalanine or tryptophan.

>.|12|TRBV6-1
CASSGQSYEQYF
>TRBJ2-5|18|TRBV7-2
CASSPSRRSSGRKETQYF
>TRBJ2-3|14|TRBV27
CAGSGGQGVDTQYF
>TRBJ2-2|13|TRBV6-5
CASSFDRRGELFF
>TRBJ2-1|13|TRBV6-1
CASRRQGGNEQFF
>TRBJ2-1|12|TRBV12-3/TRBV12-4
CASRVAAGELFF
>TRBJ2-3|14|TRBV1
CAGSGGRDKETQFF
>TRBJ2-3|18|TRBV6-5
CASSLRGGSGGVADTQYF
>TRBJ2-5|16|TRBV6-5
CASSCEDREWQETQYF
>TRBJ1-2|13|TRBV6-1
CASSRAANYGYTF
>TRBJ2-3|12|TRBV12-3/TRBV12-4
CASSPVVDTQYF
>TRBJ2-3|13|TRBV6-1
CASTSESTDTQYF
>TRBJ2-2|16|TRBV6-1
CASSTQAGSRPETQFF
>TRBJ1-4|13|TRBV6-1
CASSEVGLGKLFF
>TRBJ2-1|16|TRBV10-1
CVSSTAGTGAYNEQFF
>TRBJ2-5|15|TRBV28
CASSLFWGVRETQYF
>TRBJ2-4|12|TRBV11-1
CASSFYKNIQYF
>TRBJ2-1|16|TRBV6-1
CASSEAPGGSYNEQFF
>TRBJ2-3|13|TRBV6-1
CASGIRGPDTQYF
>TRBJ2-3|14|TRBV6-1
CASSAEIIGDTQYF
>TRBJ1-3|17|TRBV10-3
CAISEAFSGGGGNTIYF
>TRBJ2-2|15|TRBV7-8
CASSLAGTETGELFF
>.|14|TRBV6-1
CASGVTSGGYEQYF
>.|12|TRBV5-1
CASSSQDYEQYF
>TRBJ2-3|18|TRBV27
CASTSIRRRDRGTDTQYF
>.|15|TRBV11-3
CASSTWGGGRYEQYF
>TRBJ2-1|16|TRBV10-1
CASSESRGSSYNEQFF
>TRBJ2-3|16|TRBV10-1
CPSSVAGGGATNMQYF
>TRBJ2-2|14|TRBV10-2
CASSGLAGTGELFF
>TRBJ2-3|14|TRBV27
CASSLAGVGDTQYF
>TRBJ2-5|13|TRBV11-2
CASSLSRVETQYF
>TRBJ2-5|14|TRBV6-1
CASSPGGGAETQYF
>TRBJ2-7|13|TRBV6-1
CASSRESPDTQYF
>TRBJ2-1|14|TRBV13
CASSFSLDGNEQFF
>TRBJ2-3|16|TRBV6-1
CASSELHRPRKNTQYF
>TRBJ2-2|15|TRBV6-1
CASRGGGQNTGAQFF
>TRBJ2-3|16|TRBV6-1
CASSRAVAPLTDTQYF
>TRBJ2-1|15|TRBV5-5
CASSPISGGGNEQFF
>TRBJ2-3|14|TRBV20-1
CSAPGTSVTDTQYF
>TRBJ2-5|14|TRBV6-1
CAGSGTRDQETQYF
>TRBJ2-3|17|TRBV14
CASSQDRTGLRTDTQYF
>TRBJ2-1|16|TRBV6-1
CASSPTGTVGMDKQFF
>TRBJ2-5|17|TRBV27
CASSPGLSGGAGETQYF
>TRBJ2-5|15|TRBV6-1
CASSEATGRVETQYF
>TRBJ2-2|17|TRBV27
CASSLLGLYVGTGELFF
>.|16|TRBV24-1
CATSDLSRGNRETQYF
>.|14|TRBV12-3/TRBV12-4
CASSFKGAPYEQYF
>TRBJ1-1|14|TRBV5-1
CASSPGTTNTEAFF
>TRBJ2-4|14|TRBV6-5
CASSYSMGAPAQYF
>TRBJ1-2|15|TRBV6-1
CASSEAKGQGYGYTF
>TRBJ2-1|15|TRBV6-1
CASSGGLAGKNVQFF
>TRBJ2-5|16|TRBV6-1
CASSEYPSRGQDTQYF
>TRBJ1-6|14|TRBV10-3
CAIRGGAYNSPLHF
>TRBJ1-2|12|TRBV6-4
CASFRTPYGYTF